These 22 T cell receptor beta chains share one sample of origin, sequenced in a study of monozygotic twins with inflammatory bowel disease. Reanalyzing the 5' RACE reads, TCRdb keeps one entry per CDR3 protein, without DNA. This listing includes more than 300,000 distinct CDR3 sequences. Sequencing input: blood. The source is a human donor with ulcerative colitis or Crohn's disease, or a healthy co-twin of an affected twin (not recorded which).

The chain couples TRBV12-3 or TRBV12-4 to TRBJ2-3; without DNA, the TCRdb call of TRBD2 cannot be checked. The CDR3 runs 14 residues. The chain's CDR3 is CASSLVSPSDTQYF.

This chain uses TRBV12-3 or TRBV12-4 with TRBJ2-5; the TCRdb D gene call, TRBD1, has no DNA to confirm it. The CDR3 runs to 14 residues. CDR3 loop: CASTLEGSQETQYF.

The chain combines TRBV7-8 with TRBJ2-7. CDR3 length: 13 residues. The germline gives CDR1 SGHVS, CDR2 FQNEAQ. The CDR3 sequence is CASSSDGAYEQYF.

This rearrangement joins TRBV7-2 to TRBJ2-7; lacking DNA, the TRBD2 call made by TCRdb goes unchecked. Germline V gene sequence: CDR1 SGHTA, CDR2 FQGNSA. The CDR3 consists of 14 residues. The CDR3 loop is CASSLNGREGPQYF.

V and J are TRBV6-1 and TRBJ2-7; TCRdb's assignment of TRBD1 cannot be checked, as there is no DNA. Per the germline V gene, CDR1 is MNHNS and CDR2 is SASEGT. The CDR3 sequence is 16 residues long. CDR3 in amino acids: CASRRLVGMTSNEQYF.

V usage is TRBV5-1 and J usage is TRBJ1-1; TCRdb picks TRBD1, but there is no DNA to check that call. Germline CDR1 and CDR2: SGHRS and YFSETQ. This CDR3 has 14 amino acids. This CDR3 is CASSPGAANTEAFF.

The CDR3 here is CASRRVPHSPLHF. The chain uses TRBV6-5 and TRBJ1-6; with no DNA, the TCRdb D assignment of TRBD1 cannot be verified. The CDR3 spans 13 residues. Per germline, CDR1 MNHEY and CDR2 SVGAGI.

The chain combines TRBV2 with TRBJ1-4. CDR1 is SNHLY and CDR2 is FYNNEI in the germline V gene. The CDR3 is made up of 17 amino acids. The CDR3: CASSESGRTPTNEKLFF.

The V call is TRBV28, the J call TRBJ2-4; there is no DNA to check the TCRdb D call of TRBD1. This CDR3 has 14 amino acids. CDR1 MDHEN and CDR2 SYDVKM come from the germline V gene. CDR3 residues: CASSLPRAGNIQYF.

The gene calls are TRBV4-3 and TRBJ2-1; the D gene TCRdb calls, TRBD2, cannot be checked with no DNA. Germline-derived CDR1 and CDR2 are LGHNA and YSLEER. This CDR3 is built from 15 residues. CDR3 region: CASSQEAGPYNEQFF.

The chain is built from TRBV7-2 and TRBJ1-5; no DNA is available, so the TRBD1 call from TCRdb remains unchecked. Germline V lookup: CDR1 SGHTA, CDR2 FQGNSA. The CDR3 extends over 15 amino acids. The CDR3 is CASSREGQLYQPQHF.

CDR3 protein: CASSQVGGIEQFF. This chain uses TRBV4-3 with TRBJ2-1; TCRdb picks TRBD1, but there is no DNA to check that call. This CDR3 comprises 13 residues. Germline lookup yields CDR1 LGHNA and CDR2 YSLEER.

This chain connects TRBV6-1 to TRBJ1-2; checking the TCRdb D call of TRBD1 is not possible without DNA. Germline CDR1 reads MNHNS; CDR2 reads SASEGT. The CDR3 is 14 residues long. The CDR3 loop reads CASKLDSLSYGYTF.

The chain combines TRBV6-4 with TRBJ2-3; TCRdb designates TRBD1, a call that cannot be tested without DNA. Germline assignment: CDR1 MRHNA and CDR2 SNTAGT. This CDR3 spans 16 amino acids. Here the CDR3 reads CASSDFPFQRADTQYF.

This chain links TRBV5-1 with TRBJ2-4; TCRdb lists TRBD2, though no DNA is available to test this call. Germline CDR1 reads SGHRS; CDR2 reads YFSETQ. CDR3 length: 14 residues. The CDR3 loop reads CASSLAVGLNIQYF.

The gene calls are TRBV5-1 and TRBJ2-1; TCRdb reports TRBD1, a call that lacks DNA to check it against. The CDR3 has 15 amino acids. CDR1 is SGHRS, CDR2 YFSETQ, per germline. The CDR3 here is CASSTVGGSANEQFF.

The chain joins TRBV24-1 to TRBJ2-3; the D gene TCRdb calls, TRBD2, cannot be checked with no DNA. In germline, CDR1 is KGHDR, CDR2 SFDVKD. CDR3 length: 14 residues. The CDR3 is CATSEPSGRDTQYF.

The chain links TRBV5-4 to TRBJ2-1. The CDR3 has 18 residues. Germline CDR1 is SGHNT and CDR2 is YYREEE (reference sequence). This CDR3 reads CASSRPSFLVDTDNEQFF.

The chain has TRBV5-4 and TRBJ1-2; TCRdb calls TRBD1, which cannot be checked without DNA. The CDR3 has 16 amino acids. Germline V gene sequence: CDR1 SGHNT, CDR2 YYREEE (reference sequence). The CDR3 protein is CASSSRSVGRGYGYTF.

The chain recombines TRBV4-2 with TRBJ1-1. The CDR3 covers 14 residues. The germline gives CDR1 LGHNA, CDR2 YNFKEQ. The CDR3 loop is CASSQGTADTEAFF.

CDR3 loop: CASSFASSYEQYF. The chain joins TRBV12-3 or TRBV12-4 to TRBJ2-7. This CDR3 is built from 13 residues.

The chain links TRBV10-3 to TRBJ2-5; TCRdb returns TRBD2, unconfirmable since there is no DNA. CDR1 ENHRY and CDR2 SYGVKD come from the germline V gene. This CDR3 region has 16 residues. This chain's CDR3 is CAISDPGLAGQETQYF.